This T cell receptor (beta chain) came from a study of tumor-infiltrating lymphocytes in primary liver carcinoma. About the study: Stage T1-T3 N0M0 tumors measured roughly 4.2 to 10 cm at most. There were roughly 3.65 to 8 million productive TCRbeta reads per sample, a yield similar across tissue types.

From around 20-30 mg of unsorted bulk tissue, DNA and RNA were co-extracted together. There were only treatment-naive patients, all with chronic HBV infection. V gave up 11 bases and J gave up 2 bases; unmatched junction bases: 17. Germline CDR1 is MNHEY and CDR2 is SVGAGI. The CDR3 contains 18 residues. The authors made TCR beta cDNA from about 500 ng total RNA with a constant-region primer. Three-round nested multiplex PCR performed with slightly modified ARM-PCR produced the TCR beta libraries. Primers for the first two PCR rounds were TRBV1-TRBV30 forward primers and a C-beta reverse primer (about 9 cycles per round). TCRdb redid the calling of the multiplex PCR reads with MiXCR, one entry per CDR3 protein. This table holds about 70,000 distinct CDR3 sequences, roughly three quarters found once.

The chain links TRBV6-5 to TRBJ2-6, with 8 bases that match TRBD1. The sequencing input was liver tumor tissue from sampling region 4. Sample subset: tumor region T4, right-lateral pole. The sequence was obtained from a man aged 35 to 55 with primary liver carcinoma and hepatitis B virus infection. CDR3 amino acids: CAGGLWTGMEAGANVLTF. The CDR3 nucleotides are TGTGCCGGCGGTCTTTGGACAGGGATGGAAGCTGGGGCCAACGTCCTGACTTTC.